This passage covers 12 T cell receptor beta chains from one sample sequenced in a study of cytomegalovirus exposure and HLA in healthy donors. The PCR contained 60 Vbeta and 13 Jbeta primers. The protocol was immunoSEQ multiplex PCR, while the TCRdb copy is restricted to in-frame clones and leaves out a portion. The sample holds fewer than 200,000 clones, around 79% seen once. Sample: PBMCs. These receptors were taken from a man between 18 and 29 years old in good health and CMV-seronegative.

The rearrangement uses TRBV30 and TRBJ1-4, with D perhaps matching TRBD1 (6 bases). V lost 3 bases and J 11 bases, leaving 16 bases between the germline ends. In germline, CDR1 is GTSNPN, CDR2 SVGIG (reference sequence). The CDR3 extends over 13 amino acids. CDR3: CAWRSLGQCKLFF. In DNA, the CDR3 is TGTGCCTGGAGATCGCTCGGACAGTGTAAACTGTTTTTT.

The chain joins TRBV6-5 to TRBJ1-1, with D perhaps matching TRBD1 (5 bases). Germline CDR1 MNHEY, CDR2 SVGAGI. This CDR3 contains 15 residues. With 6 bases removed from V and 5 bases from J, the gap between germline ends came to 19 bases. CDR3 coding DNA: TGTGCCAGCAGAAAATTGGACATCCAGGAGACTGAAGCTTTCTTT. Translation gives CASRKLDIQETEAFF.

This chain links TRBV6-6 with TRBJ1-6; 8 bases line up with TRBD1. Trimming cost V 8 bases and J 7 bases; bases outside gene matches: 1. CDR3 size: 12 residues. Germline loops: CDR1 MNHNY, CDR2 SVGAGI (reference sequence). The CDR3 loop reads CASWDRNSPLHF. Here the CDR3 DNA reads TGTGCCAGCTGGGACAGGAATTCACCCCTCCACTTT.

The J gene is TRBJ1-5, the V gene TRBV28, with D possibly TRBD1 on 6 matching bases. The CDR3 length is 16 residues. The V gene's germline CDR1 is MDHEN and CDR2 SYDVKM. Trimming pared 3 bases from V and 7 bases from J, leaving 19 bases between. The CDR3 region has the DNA TGTGCCAGCAGTTTGCCCGGGACACCTTCGGGGCAGCCCCAGCATTTT. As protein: CASSLPGTPSGQPQHF.

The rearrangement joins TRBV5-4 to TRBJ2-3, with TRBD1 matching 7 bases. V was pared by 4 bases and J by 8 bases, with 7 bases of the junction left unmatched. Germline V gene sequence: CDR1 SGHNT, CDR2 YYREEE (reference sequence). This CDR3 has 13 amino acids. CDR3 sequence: CASSQWTGGTQYF. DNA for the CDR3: TGTGCCAGCAGCCAATGGACAGGAGGTACGCAGTATTTT.

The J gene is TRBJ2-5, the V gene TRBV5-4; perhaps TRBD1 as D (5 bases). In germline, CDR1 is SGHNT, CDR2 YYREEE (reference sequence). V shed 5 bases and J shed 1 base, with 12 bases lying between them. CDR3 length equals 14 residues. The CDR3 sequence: CASSFDSTQETQYF. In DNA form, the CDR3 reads TGTGCCAGCAGTTTCGACAGTACCCAAGAGACCCAGTACTTC.

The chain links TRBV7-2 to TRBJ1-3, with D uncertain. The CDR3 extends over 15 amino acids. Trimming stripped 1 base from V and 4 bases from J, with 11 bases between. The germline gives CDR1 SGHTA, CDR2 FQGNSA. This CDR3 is CASSLVLTSGNTIYF. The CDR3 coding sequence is TGTGCCAGCAGCTTAGTTCTGACATCGGGAAACACCATATATTTT.

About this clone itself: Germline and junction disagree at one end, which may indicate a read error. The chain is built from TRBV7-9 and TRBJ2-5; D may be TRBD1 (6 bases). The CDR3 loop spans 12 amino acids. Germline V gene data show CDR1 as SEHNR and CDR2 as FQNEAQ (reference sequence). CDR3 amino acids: CSSSSGVRTQYF. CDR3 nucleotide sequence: TGTTCCAGCAGTTCAGGGGTTCGGACCCAGTACTTC.

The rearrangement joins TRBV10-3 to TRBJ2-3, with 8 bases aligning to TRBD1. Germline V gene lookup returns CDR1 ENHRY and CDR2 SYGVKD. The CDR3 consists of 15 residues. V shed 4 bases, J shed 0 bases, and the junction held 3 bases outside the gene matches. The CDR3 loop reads CAISGRQGSTDTQYF. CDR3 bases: TGTGCCATCAGTGGGAGACAGGGGAGCACAGATACGCAGTATTTT.

CDR3 sequence (DNA): TGTGCCAGTAGTAAGGGGGGGACTAGCGGGAATTACGAGCAGTACTTC. This sequence encodes CASSKGGTSGNYEQYF. The V gene is TRBV19, the J gene TRBJ2-7, with 13 nucleotides matching TRBD2. V was clipped by 4 bases and J by 4 bases; unmatched bases: 7. This CDR3 has 16 amino acids. The germline CDR1 and CDR2 sequences are LNHDA and SQIVND (reference sequence).

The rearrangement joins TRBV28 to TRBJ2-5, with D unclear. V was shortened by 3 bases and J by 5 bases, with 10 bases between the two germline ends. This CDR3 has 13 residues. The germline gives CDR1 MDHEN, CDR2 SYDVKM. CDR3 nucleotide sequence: TGTGCCAGCAGTTTGAGGTCTGTGGAGACCCAGTACTTC. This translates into CASSLRSVETQYF.

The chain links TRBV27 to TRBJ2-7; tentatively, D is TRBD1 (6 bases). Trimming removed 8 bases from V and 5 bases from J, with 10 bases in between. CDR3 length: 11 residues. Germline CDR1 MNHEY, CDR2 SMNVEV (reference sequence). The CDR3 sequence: CASPRGNEQYF. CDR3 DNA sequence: TGTGCCAGCCCCAGGGGTAACGAGCAGTACTTC.